This TCR beta chain is drawn from a study of identical twins. The donor group consisted entirely of healthy Caucasians. Trimming shortened V by 0 bases and J by 0 bases, and 12 bases separated the two germline ends. The CDR3 covers 17 residues. Germline loops: CDR1 LGHNA, CDR2 YNFKEQ. Notes on the study in general: Within cord blood, abundant beta clonotypes carried fewer insertions, but memory repertoires showed no such trend. Modelling approaches yielded underestimates of out-of-frame TCR alpha sharing between monozygotic twins. Findings depended on cross-sectional statistics rather than tracking the same donors.

Each CDR3 protein is one row after TCRdb ran MiXCR on the 5' RACE reads. The sample contains about 900,000 distinct CDR3 sequences, more than 9% of which appear only once. On this clonotype: Its antigen remains unidentified.

The sample was also reused in another study, on yellow fever vaccine responses in identical twins.

The sample taken for sequencing was PBMCs. The chain links TRBV4-2 to TRBJ2-1, with a weak D call TRBD2 (5 bases). This clonotype was sampled from a woman aged 18-29 years in good health. This CDR3 reads CASSQDKGGSSYNEQFF. CDR3 DNA sequence: TGTGCCAGCAGCCAAGATAAGGGCGGGTCCTCCTACAATGAGCAGTTCTTC.